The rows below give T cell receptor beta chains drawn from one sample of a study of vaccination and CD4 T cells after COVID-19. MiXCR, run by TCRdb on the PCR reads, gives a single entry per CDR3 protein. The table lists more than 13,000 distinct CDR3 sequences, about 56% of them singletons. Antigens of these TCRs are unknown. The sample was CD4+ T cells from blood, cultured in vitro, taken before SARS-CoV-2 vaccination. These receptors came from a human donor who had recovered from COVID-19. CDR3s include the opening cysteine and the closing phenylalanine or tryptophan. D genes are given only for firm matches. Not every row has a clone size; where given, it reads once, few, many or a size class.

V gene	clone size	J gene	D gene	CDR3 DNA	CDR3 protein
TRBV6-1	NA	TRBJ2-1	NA	TGTGCCAGCAGTGATTCCCTGCATGAGCAGTTCTTC	CASSDSLHEQFF
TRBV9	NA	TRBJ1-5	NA	TGTGCCAGCAGCGTAGGTCCCGGCGAGAGCAATCAGCCCCAGCATTTT	CASSVGPGESNQPQHF
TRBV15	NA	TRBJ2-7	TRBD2	TGTGCCACCGGAAACGGGGGGACCGCTTGGGGAAGGCACTTC	CATGNGGTAWGRHF
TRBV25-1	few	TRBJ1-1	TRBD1	TGTGCCAGCAGCCAGACAGGGGGCTGGACTGAAGCTTTCTTT	CASSQTGGWTEAFF
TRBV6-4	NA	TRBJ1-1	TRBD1	TGTGCCAGCAGTGACCTCACAGGGGGGTACGCTGAAGCTTTCTTT	CASSDLTGGYAEAFF
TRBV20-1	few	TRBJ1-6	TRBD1	TGCAGTGCTAGATCCGGGACAGGGAAGGGTATCTCCTATAATTCACCCCTCCACTTT	CSARSGTGKGISYNSPLHF
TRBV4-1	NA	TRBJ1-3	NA	TGCGCCAGCAGCCAAGGGTTGCTGGGAAACACCATATATTTT	CASSQGLLGNTIYF
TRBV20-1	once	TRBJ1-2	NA	TGCAGTGCTAGTATGGCAGGAGAGACTGGCTACACCTTC	CSASMAGETGYTF
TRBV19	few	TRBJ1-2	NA	TGTGCCAGTAGTTCAATCTCAGCTAACTATGGCTACACCTTC	CASSSISANYGYTF
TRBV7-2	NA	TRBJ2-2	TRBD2	TGTGCCAGCACCCTTTTAGCGGGGCCACCGAACACCGGGGAGCTGTTTTTT	CASTLLAGPPNTGELFF
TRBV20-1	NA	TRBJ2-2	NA	TGCAGTGCTATAAATAAGGGCCTGAGGGCCGGGGAGCTGTTTTTT	CSAINKGLRAGELFF
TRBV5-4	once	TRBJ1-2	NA	TGTGCCAGCACCCAAGGGGGGACGCTAAGCTATGGCTACACCTTC	CASTQGGTLSYGYTF
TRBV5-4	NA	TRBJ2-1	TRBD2	TGTGCCAGCAGCCCACCGGGACTAGCGGTGACTGAGCAGTTCTTC	CASSPPGLAVTEQFF
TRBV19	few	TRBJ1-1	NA	TGTGCCAGTACCGCCCCCGGGAATGAAGCTTTCTTT	CASTAPGNEAFF
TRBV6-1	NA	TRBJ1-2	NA	TGTGCCAGCAGAGGGGCAGGGGAGGGCGATGGCTACACCTTC	CASRGAGEGDGYTF
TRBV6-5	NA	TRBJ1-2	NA	TGTGCCAGCAGTTACTCCAGGGCCCGTAACTATGGCTACACCTTC	CASSYSRARNYGYTF
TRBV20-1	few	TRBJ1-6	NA	TGCAGTGCCCTTTCGCAGGGGAAGAATTCACCCCTCCACTTT	CSALSQGKNSPLHF
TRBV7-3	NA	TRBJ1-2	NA	TGTGCCAGCAGCCCCGGCGGGACAAACAATGGCTACACCTTC	CASSPGGTNNGYTF
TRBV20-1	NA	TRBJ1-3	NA	TGCAGTGCTAGGGCCCCTGGAAACACCATATATTTT	CSARAPGNTIYF
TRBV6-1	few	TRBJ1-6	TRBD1	TGTGCCAGCAGTGGGCGGACAGGGTCTAATTCACCCCTCCACTTT	CASSGRTGSNSPLHF
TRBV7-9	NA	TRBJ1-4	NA	TGTGCCAGCAGCTTGGTCGGTACAACTAATGAAAAACTGTTTTTT	CASSLVGTTNEKLFF
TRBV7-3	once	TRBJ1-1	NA	TGTGCCAGCAGCTCGCAGGCGGGTACTGAAGCTTTCTTT	CASSSQAGTEAFF
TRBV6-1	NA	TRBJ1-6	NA	TGTGCCAGCAGTGAAAACCTCCCTTCACCCCTCCACTTT	CASSENLPSPLHF
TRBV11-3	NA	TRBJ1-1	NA	NA	CASSLGGTPAVDEQYFGPGSEAFF
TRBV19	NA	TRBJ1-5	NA	TGTGCCAGTAGAAGGGACAGCAATCAGCCCCAGCATTTT	CASRRDSNQPQHF
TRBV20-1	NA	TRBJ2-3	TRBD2	TGCAGTGCTAGATTACTAGCGGGGCTCACAGATACGCAGTATTTT	CSARLLAGLTDTQYF
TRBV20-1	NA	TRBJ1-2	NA	TGCAGTGCTGTGGGGGGGATGGGGGTAATGGGCTATGGCTACACCTTC	CSAVGGMGVMGYGYTF
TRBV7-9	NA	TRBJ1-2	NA	TGTGCCAGCAGCTTAGAACAGGGCGTCTATGGCTACACCTTC	CASSLEQGVYGYTF
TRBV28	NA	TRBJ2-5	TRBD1	TGTGCCAGCAGTCTGACAGGGGTCGGGGAGACCCAGTACTTC	CASSLTGVGETQYF
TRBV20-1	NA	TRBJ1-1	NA	TGCAGTGCCTCCTCGGTACGGACAGACAACACTGAAGCTTTCTTT	CSASSVRTDNTEAFF
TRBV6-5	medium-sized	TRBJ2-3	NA	TGTGCCAGCAGTTACGGCAGAAGCACAGATACGCAGTATTTT	CASSYGRSTDTQYF
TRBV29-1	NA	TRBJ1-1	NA	TGCAGCGTTGACAACCGGAACACTGAAGCTTTCTTT	CSVDNRNTEAFF
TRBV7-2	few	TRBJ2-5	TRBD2	TGTGCCAGCAGCTTACGGCAGGCGGGAGGTTTTGAGACCCAGTACTTC	CASSLRQAGGFETQYF
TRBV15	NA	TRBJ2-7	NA	TGTGCCACCAGCAGAGATCCAGCCTACGAGCAGTACTTC	CATSRDPAYEQYF
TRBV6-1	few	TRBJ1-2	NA	TGTGCCAGCAGGGGAGGCTCATCTTATGGCTACACCTTC	CASRGGSSYGYTF
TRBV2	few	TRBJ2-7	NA	TGTGCCAGCAGTGGGGGGGCTCCCTCCTACGAGCAGTACTTC	CASSGGAPSYEQYF
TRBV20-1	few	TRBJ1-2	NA	TGCAGTGCTAGCAAGACTGATAACTATGGCTACACCTTC	CSASKTDNYGYTF
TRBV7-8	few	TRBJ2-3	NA	TGTGCCAGCAGCGCTAATCTAGGGTACGGCACAGATACGCAGTATTTT	CASSANLGYGTDTQYF
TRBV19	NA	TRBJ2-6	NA	TGTGCCAGTAGGCAGGGGCCTGGGGCCAACGTCCTGACTTTC	CASRQGPGANVLTF
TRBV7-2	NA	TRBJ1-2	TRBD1	TGTGCCAGCAGCCACAGCGAACAGGGGGTGGGCTACACCTTC	CASSHSEQGVGYTF
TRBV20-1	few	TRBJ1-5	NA	TGCAGTGCGATAGGGACGGCCGATCAGCCCCAGCATTTT	CSAIGTADQPQHF
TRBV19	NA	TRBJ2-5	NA	TGTGCCAGTAGCCCCCGAATGGCGGATGGAGAGACCCAGTACTTC	CASSPRMADGETQYF
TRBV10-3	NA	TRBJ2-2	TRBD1	TGTGCCATCAGGACAGGGGATTCGTCGGAGCTGTTTTTT	CAIRTGDSSELFF
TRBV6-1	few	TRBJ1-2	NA	TGTGCCAGCAGTCTGGGGGGTATCTATGGCTACACCTTC	CASSLGGIYGYTF
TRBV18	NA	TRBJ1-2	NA	TGTGCCAGCTCACCACCCTCAGGAGAGGGTGGCTACACCTTC	CASSPPSGEGGYTF
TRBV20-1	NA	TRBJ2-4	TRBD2	TGCAGTGCTAGAGGGGAGCGGGGGGTCAAAAACATTCAGTACTTC	CSARGERGVKNIQYF
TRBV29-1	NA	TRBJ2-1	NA	TGCAAGAGCACGGTTAACAATGAGCAGTTCTTC	CKSTVNNEQFF
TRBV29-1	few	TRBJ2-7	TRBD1	TGCAGCGTTCGGACAGGGGGTTTCTACGAGCAGTACTTC	CSVRTGGFYEQYF
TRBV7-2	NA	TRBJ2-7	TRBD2	TGTGCCAGCAGCACCCAACTAGCGGGGGCCTACGAGCAGTACTTC	CASSTQLAGAYEQYF
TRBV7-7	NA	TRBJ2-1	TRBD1	TGTGCCAGCAGCTTACTTCCAGACAGGGTCTCCTACAATGAGCAGTTCTTC	CASSLLPDRVSYNEQFF
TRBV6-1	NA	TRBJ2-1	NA	TGTGCCAGCAGTGAATTATGGGACCCAGCCTACAATGAGCAGTTCTTC	CASSELWDPAYNEQFF
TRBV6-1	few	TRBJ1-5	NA	TGTGCCAGCGGGCAGGGTTCAAGCCAGCCCCAGCATTTT	CASGQGSSQPQHF
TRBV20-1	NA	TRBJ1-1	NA	TGCAGTGCTTCCGTGGGCAGGGGTTTTACTGAAGCTTTCTTT	CSASVGRGFTEAFF
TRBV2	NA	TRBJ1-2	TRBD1	TGTGCCAGCAGACCGAGGGGGCGCGATGGCTACACCTTC	CASRPRGRDGYTF
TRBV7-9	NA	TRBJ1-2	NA	TGTGCCAGCAGCCCAAACCAGGGAGTGAACTATGGCTACACCTTC	CASSPNQGVNYGYTF
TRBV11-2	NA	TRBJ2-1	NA	TGTGCCAGCAGCTCCGGGACAAGCTCCTACAATGAGCAGTTCTTC	CASSSGTSSYNEQFF
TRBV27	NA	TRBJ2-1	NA	TGTGCCAGCAGTAGTCTTCCGGGGGAGTTTGACAATGAGCAGTTCTTC	CASSSLPGEFDNEQFF
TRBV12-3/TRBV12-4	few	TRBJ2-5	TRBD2	TGTGCCAGCAGTACTACTAGCGGGGGGCTCGAGACCCAGTACTTC	CASSTTSGGLETQYF
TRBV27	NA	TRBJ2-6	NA	TGTGCCAGCAGTTTTTCCTCGGGGGCCAACGTCCTGACTTTC	CASSFSSGANVLTF
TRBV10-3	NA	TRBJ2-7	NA	TGTGCCATCAGCGGTGACACCGCCTACGAGCAGTACTTC	CAISGDTAYEQYF